This T cell receptor (beta chain) was captured by sequencing in a study of glioma-infiltrating T cells. There are 15 residues in the CDR3. Germline CDR1 and CDR2: SNHLY and FYNNEI. The V segment lost 6 bases and the J segment 5 bases; nucleotides outside the gene matches: 8. This clonotype was detected many times. The iRepertoire nested amplicon-rescue multiplex PCR amplified TCR alpha and beta CDR3s from RNA. TCRdb re-called the multiplex PCR reads through MiXCR, storing one row per CDR3 protein. The data contain 150,000 to 200,000 distinct CDR3 sequences, about 31% of them singletons. The specimen sequenced was glioma tissue, nonneoplastic brain tissue, or PBMCs (not recorded which). This chain connects TRBV2 to TRBJ2-7, with 12 bases identical to TRBD2. The clonotype originates from a human donor with low-grade glioma or glioblastoma, undergoing nonglioma brain surgery, or in good health (not recorded which). The CDR3 bases are TGTGCCAGCAGCCCCAGGACTAGCGGGACCCACGAGCAGTACTTC. This gives the protein CASSPRTSGTHEQYF. The full variable domain, completed using reference TRBV2 and TRBJ2-7, is EPEVTQTPSHQVTQMGQEVILRCVPISNHLYFYWYRQILGQKVEFLVSFYNNEISEKSEIFDDQFSVERPDGSNFTLKIRSTKLEDSAMYFCASSPRTSGTHEQYFGPGTRLTVT.